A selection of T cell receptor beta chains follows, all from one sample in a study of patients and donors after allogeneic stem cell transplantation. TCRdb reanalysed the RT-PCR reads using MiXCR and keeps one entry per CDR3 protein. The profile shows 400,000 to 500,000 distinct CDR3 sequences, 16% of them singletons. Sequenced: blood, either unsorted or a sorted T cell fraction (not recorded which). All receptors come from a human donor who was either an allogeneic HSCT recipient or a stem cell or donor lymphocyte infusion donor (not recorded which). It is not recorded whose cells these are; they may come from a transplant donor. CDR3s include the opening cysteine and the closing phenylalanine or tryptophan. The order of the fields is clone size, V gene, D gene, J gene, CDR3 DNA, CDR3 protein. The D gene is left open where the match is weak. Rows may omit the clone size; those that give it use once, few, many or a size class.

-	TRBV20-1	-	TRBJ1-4	TGCAGTGCCCTCCCAGGGGCGCTCGGTGAAAAACTGTTTTTT	CSALPGALGEKLFF
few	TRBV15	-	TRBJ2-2	TGTGCCACCAGCAGAACCACCTTCAGATCTTCGAACACCGGGGAGCTGTTTTTT	CATSRTTFRSSNTGELFF
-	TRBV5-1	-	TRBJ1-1	TGCGCCAGCAGCTTGGCCAGGGCAGTCGGAACTGAAGCTTTCTTT	CASSLARAVGTEAFF
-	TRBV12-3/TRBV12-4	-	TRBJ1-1	TGTGCCAGCAGAACTCCGACGGTTAAGAACACTGAAGCTTTCTTT	CASRTPTVKNTEAFF
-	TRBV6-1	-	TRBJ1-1	TGTGCCAGCAGTAGGGCTGCGATGAACACTGAAGCTTTCTTT	CASSRAAMNTEAFF
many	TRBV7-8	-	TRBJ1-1	TGTGCCAGCAGCGATTACGGACAGATGAACACTGAAGCTTTCTTT	CASSDYGQMNTEAFF
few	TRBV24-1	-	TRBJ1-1	TGTGCCACCAGGATCACAGGGAACACTGAAGCTTTCTTT	CATRITGNTEAFF
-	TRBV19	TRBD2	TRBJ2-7	TGTGCCAGTAGTTTTAGCGGGTTCAACTACGAGCAGTACTTC	CASSFSGFNYEQYF
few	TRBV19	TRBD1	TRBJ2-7	TGTGCCAGTAGTAACTTGATACAGGGGCAGGGGCACGAGCAGTACTTC	CASSNLIQGQGHEQYF
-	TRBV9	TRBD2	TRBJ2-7	TGTGCCAGCAGCCCAGCTCTTAGCGGGTATTACGAGCAGTACTTC	CASSPALSGYYEQYF
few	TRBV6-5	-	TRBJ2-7	TGTGCCAGCAGTTACTCGAACGAGCAGTACTTC	CASSYSNEQYF
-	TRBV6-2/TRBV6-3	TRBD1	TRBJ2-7	TGTGCCAGCACCCCTGGGACAGGTCTCTCCTACGAGCAGTACTTC	CASTPGTGLSYEQYF
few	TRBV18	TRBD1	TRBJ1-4	TGTGCCAGCTCACCCCGGACAGGGGAGGAAGGAAAACTGTTTTTT	CASSPRTGEEGKLFF
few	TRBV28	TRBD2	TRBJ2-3	TGTGCCAGCAGTTTAGGGCTAGCGGGGAGAAGAACAGATACGCAGTATTTT	CASSLGLAGRRTDTQYF
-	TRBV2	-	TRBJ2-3	TGTGCCAGCAGTGAAGAGGCCAGCGGAAGCACAGATACGCAGTATTTT	CASSEEASGSTDTQYF
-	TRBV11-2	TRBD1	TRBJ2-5	TGTGCCAGCAGCCTTCAGGGGGCCCGACAAGAGACCCAGTACTTC	CASSLQGARQETQYF
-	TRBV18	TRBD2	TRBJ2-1	TGTGCCAGCTCCCCGGGGACTAGCGGGCTCAATGAGCAGTTCTTC	CASSPGTSGLNEQFF
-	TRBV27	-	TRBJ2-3	TGTGCCAGCAGTTTAACCACAGGGTCTAAGGAGTATTTT	CASSLTTGSKEYF
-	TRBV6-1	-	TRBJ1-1	TGTGCCAGCCGTATAAAGGGGAACACTGAAGCTTTCTTT	CASRIKGNTEAFF
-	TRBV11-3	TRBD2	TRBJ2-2	TGTGCCAGCAGCTTACGCCTGCGGGGGACCGGGGAGCTGTTTTTT	CASSLRLRGTGELFF
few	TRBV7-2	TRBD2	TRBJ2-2	TGTGCCAGCAGCTTGCGGGGGGGCGGAACCGGGGAGCTGTTTTTT	CASSLRGGGTGELFF
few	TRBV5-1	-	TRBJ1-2	TGCGCCAGCAGGGATTGGTATGGCTACACCTTC	CASRDWYGYTF
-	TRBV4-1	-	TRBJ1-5	TGCGCCAGCAGCCAAGAGGGTAGGGGCAGCAATCAGCCCCAGCATTTT	CASSQEGRGSNQPQHF
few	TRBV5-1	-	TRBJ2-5	TGCGCCAGCAGCTTGGACGGCGGAAGGGAGACCCAGTACTTC	CASSLDGGRETQYF
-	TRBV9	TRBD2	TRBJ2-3	TGTGCCAGCAGCGCCGGGACTAGTCTCACAGATACGCAGTATTTT	CASSAGTSLTDTQYF
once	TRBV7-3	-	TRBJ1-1	TGTGCCAGCAGCTTCCTGGGAGGAAACCGGGGAACTGAAGCTTTCTTT	CASSFLGGNRGTEAFF
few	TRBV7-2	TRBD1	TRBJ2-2	TGTGCCAGCAGCCCCCGCACCGGGACAGGGAGCACCGGGGAGCTGTTTTTT	CASSPRTGTGSTGELFF